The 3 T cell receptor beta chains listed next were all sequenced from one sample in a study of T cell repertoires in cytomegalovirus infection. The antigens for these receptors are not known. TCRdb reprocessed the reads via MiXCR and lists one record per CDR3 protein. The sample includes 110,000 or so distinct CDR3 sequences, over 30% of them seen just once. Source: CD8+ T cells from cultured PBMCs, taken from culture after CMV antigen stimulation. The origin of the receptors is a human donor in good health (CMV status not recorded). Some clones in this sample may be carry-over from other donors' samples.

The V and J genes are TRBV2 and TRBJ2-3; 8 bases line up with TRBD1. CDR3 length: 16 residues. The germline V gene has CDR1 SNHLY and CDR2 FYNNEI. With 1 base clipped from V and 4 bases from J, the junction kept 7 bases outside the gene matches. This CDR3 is CASSEVRGRKADTQYF. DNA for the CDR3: TGTGCCAGCAGTGAAGTCAGGGGGCGGAAGGCAGATACGCAGTATTTT.

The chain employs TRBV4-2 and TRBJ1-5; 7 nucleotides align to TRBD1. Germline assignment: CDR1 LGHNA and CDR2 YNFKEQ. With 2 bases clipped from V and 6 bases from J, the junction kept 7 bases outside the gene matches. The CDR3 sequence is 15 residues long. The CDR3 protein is CASSQLQGRPQPQHF. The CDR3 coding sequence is TGTGCCAGCAGCCAATTACAGGGGCGGCCTCAGCCCCAGCATTTT.

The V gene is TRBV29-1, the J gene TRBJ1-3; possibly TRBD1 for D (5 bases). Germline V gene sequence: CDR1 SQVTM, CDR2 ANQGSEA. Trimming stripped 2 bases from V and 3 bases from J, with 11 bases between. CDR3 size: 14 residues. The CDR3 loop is CSVEISGHGNTIYF. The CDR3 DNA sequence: TGCAGCGTTGAAATTTCGGGGCATGGAAACACCATATATTTT. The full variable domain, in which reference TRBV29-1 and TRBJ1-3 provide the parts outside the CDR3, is SAVISQKPSRDICQRGTSLTIQCQVDSQVTMMFWYRQQPGQSLTLIATANQGSEATYESGFVIDKFPISRPNLTFSTLTVSNMSPEDSSIYLCSVEISGHGNTIYFGEGSWLTVV.